These 4 T cell receptor beta chains were all obtained from the same sample, sequenced in a study of cytomegalovirus exposure and HLA in healthy donors. The assay was immunoSEQ multiplex PCR, and TCRdb's table has in-frame clones only and misses some. The data show about 200,000 clones, approximately 87% seen once. Sequencing input: PBMCs. These receptors were collected from a woman between 18 and 30 years old in good health and CMV-seronegative.

This clone was observed a handful of times. The rearrangement uses TRBV19 and TRBJ1-1, with no clear D. There are 12 residues in the CDR3. Germline-derived CDR1 and CDR2 are LNHDA and SQIVND (reference sequence). V gave up 6 bases and J gave up 2 bases, with 7 bases separating them. CDR3 amino acids: CASSRTNTEAFF. The CDR3, as DNA: TGTGCCAGTAGCAGGACCAACACTGAAGCTTTCTTT.

This chain joins TRBV27 and TRBJ1-4; D is perhaps TRBD1 (5 bases). The CDR3 contains 14 residues. The germline V and J ends were trimmed by 2 bases and 7 bases, with 11 bases remaining between them. The germline CDR1 and CDR2 sequences are MNHEY and SMNVEV (reference sequence). CDR3 loop: CASSLMGDGEKLFF. CDR3 bases: TGTGCCAGCAGTTTAATGGGGGACGGTGAAAAACTGTTTTTT.

The chain joins TRBV15 to TRBJ2-1; TRBD1 aligns across 12 bases. The CDR3 runs to 15 residues. Per germline, CDR1 LNHNV and CDR2 YYDKDF (reference sequence). J gave up 10 bases and V 0 bases, and 4 bases lay outside the gene matches. CDR3 residues: CATSREGTGGREQFF. The CDR3 DNA is TGTGCCACCAGCAGAGAGGGGACAGGGGGCCGGGAGCAGTTCTTC.

J is TRBJ2-7 and V is TRBV2; the D gene could be TRBD1 or TRBD2 (5 bases each). There are 12 residues in the CDR3. Trimming pared 7 bases from V and 3 bases from J, leaving 10 bases between. Germline V gene data show CDR1 as SNHLY and CDR2 as FYNNEI. DNA for the CDR3: TGTGCCAGCATGACAGAGGGCTACGAGCAGTACTTC. Protein: CASMTEGYEQYF.